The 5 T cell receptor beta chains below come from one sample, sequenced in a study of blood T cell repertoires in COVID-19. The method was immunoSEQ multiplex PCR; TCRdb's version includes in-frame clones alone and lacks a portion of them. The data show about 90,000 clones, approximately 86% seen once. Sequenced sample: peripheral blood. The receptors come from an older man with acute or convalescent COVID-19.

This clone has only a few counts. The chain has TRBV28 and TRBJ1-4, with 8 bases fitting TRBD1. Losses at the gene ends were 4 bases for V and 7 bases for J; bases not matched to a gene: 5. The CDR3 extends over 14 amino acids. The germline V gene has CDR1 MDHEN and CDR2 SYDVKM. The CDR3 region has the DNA TGTGCCAGCAGTTACTCAGGGGGCAGTGAAAAACTGTTTTTT. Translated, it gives CASSYSGGSEKLFF.

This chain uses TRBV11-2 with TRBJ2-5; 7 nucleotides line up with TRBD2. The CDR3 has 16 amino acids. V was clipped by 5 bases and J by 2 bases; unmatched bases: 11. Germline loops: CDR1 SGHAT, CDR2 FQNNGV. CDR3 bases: TGTGCCAGCAGCGCTGTGGGGGGGTCAGGGCAAGAGACCCAGTACTTC. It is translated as CASSAVGGSGQETQYF.

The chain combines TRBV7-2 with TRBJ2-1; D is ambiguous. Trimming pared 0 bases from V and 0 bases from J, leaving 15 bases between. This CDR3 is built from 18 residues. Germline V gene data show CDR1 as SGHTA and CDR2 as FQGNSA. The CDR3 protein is CASSLARLSRSSYNEQFF. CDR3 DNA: TGTGCCAGCAGCTTAGCGCGATTGAGCCGAAGCTCCTACAATGAGCAGTTCTTC.

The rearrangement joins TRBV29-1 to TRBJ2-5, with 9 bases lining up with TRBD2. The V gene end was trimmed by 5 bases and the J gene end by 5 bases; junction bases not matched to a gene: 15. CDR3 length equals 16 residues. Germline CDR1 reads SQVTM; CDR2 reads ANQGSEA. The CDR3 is CSVLPLAGLPGETQYF. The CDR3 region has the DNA TGCAGCGTTCTCCCTCTAGCGGGACTACCTGGGGAGACCCAGTACTTC.

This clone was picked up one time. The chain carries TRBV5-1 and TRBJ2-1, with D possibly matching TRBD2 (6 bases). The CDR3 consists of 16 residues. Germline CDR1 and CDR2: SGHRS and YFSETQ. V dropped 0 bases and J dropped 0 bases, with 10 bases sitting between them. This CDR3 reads CASSLVRGSSYNEQFF. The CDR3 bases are TGCGCCAGCAGCTTGGTTCGGGGGTCCTCCTACAATGAGCAGTTCTTC.